The TCR beta chain described here comes from a study of response to subunit inactivated influenza vaccine. From the RT-PCR reads, TCRdb called clonotypes with MiXCR, one entry per CDR3 protein. This repertoire shows 500,000 to 700,000 distinct CDR3 sequences, under 25% found once; its top ten account for approximately 3%. From germline, CDR1 is SGHRS and CDR2 YFSETQ. V lost 0 bases and J lost 6, with 13 bases in between. There are 14 residues in the CDR3. These data were likewise used in another study, on T cells expressing NK-cell markers. That paper states: With UMIs, 5'RACE template switching was used to make TCR beta cDNA. Sequencing of TCR beta repertoires drew on sorted CD3+CD56+NKG2C+, CD3+CD56+NKG2C- and CD3+CD56-NKG2C+ T cells. The study sequenced eight donors, seven HCMV-seropositive and one seronegative. The CD3+CD56-NKG2C+ fraction was also led by these clonotypes in a few donors.

The gene calls are TRBV5-1 and TRBJ2-7; D perhaps matches TRBD1 (6 bases). Here the sequenced sample was CD4+ T cells sorted from PBMCs, taken approximately 13 days after vaccination. This receptor was taken from a man in his forties or fifties who received an inactivated influenza vaccine. The CDR3 DNA is TGCGCCAGCAGCTTGGGGGCAGGGGTAAGCGAGCAGTACTTC. This codes for CASSLGAGVSEQYF.